These 24 T cell receptor beta chains share one sample of origin, sequenced in a study of cytotoxic CD8 clonotypes in ibrutinib-treated CLL. TCRdb's copy holds only in-frame clones and misses some; the assay was immunoSEQ multiplex PCR. The sample carries some 200,000 clones, roughly 73% recorded once. The sequencing used PBMCs, collected after 12 months of ibrutinib treatment. The receptors originated from a human donor with chronic lymphocytic leukemia.

The CDR3 here is CASSLGTMSHTGELFF. In nucleotides, the CDR3 is TGTGCCAGCAGCTTAGGGACTATGTCCCACACCGGGGAGCTGTTTTTT. This chain uses TRBV7-2 with TRBJ2-2; D is possibly TRBD2 (6 bases). CDR1 and CDR2 (germline): SGHTA, FQGNSA. The CDR3 covers 16 residues. The V end lost 1 base, the J end lost 3 bases, and 12 bases lay between the germline ends.

The CDR3 nucleotides are TGTGCCAGTAGAAAGAGGACTAGCGGGAGTCTGGACAATGAGCAGTTCTTC. Translated, it gives CASRKRTSGSLDNEQFF. The chain is built from TRBV19 and TRBJ2-1; 13 nucleotides match TRBD2. V trimming: 6 bases; J trimming: 5 bases; junction bases outside the gene matches: 10. This CDR3 spans 17 amino acids. Germline V lookup: CDR1 LNHDA, CDR2 SQIVND (reference sequence). The full variable domain, with the rest looked up from reference TRBV19 and TRBJ2-1, is DGGITQSPKYLFRKEGQNVTLSCEQNLNHDAMYWYRQDPGQGLRLIYYSQIVNDFQKGDIAEGYSVSREKKESFPLTVTSAQKNPTAFYLCASRKRTSGSLDNEQFFGPGTRLTVL.

The rearrangement links TRBV11-2 to TRBJ2-3; 8 nucleotides align to TRBD2. Germline CDR1 SGHAT, CDR2 FQNNGV. The length of the CDR3 is 15 residues. The V and J ends lost 3 bases and 6 bases, in that order; junction bases with no gene match: 8. CDR3 in DNA: TGTGCCAGCAGCTTTAGCGGGGAGCCTCTGGATACGCAGTATTTT. This translates into CASSFSGEPLDTQYF.

The gene calls are TRBV9 and TRBJ1-1; D unresolved. CDR1 SGDLS and CDR2 YYNGEE come from the germline V gene. The V end was cut by 4 bases, the J end by 4 bases, with 14 bases between. This CDR3 spans 14 amino acids. CDR3 region: CASSPTSWATEAFF. The CDR3 DNA reads TGTGCCAGCAGCCCCACAAGCTGGGCCACTGAAGCTTTCTTT.

The chain links TRBV19 to TRBJ1-6; a weak D match, TRBD1 (5 bases). Trimming left V 6 bases short and J 10 bases short, with 19 bases between. The CDR3 has 15 amino acids. Germline-derived CDR1 and CDR2 are LNHDA and SQIVND (reference sequence). Here the CDR3 DNA reads TGTGCCAGTAGAACATCCGCCTTGGAGGGGTCACCCCTCCACTTT. It encodes CASRTSALEGSPLHF.

This clone was counted many times. The rearrangement links TRBV7-2 to TRBJ1-1; 7 nucleotides align to TRBD1. The J segment lost 11 bases and the V segment lost 5 bases, leaving 11 bases of the junction unmatched. Germline assignment: CDR1 SGHTA and CDR2 FQGNSA. The CDR3 contains 13 residues. CDR3 amino acids: CASSQIQGVGAFF. For the CDR3, the DNA is TGTGCCAGCAGCCAAATTCAGGGGGTAGGGGCTTTCTTT.

This chain links TRBV5-1 with TRBJ2-2; D is unclear. Germline-derived CDR1 and CDR2 are SGHRS and YFSETQ. The V end lost 4 bases, the J end lost 7 bases, and 11 bases lay between the germline ends. This CDR3 region has 13 residues. The CDR3 protein is CASSQTQLGELFF. The CDR3 bases are TGCGCCAGCAGCCAAACTCAGCTCGGGGAGCTGTTTTTT.

The chain combines TRBV13 with TRBJ2-7, with no clear D. Trimming took off 0 bases at V and 4 bases at J, with 19 bases between the two ends. CDR1 PRHDT and CDR2 FYEKMQ come from the germline V gene (reference sequence). This CDR3 contains 17 residues. Here the CDR3 reads CASSLGPFLAERYEQYF. CDR3 in DNA: TGTGCCAGCAGCTTAGGACCCTTTTTGGCAGAAAGGTACGAGCAGTACTTC.

The V gene is TRBV7-9, the J gene TRBJ1-1; D gene uncertain. The CDR3 totals 12 residues. Per germline, CDR1 SEHNR and CDR2 FQNEAQ (reference sequence). Between the trimmed V and J ends, which lost 3 bases and 3 bases, there was a span of 5 bases. The DNA for the CDR3 is TGTGCCAGCAGCTTGGAGGACACTGAAGCTTTCTTT. Translation gives CASSLEDTEAFF. The whole variable domain, remainder taken from reference TRBV7-9 and TRBJ1-1, is DTGVSQNPRHKITKRGQNVTFRCDPISEHNRLYWYRQTLGQGPEFLTYFQNEAQLEKSRLLSDRFSAERPKGSFSTLEIQRTEQGDSAMYLCASSLEDTEAFFGQGTRLTVV.

The rearrangement links TRBV28 to TRBJ1-5; D is perhaps TRBD1 (5 bases). This CDR3 has 15 residues. Per germline, CDR1 MDHEN and CDR2 SYDVKM. Trimming stripped 7 bases from V and 3 bases from J, with 16 bases between. The CDR3 DNA sequence: TGTGCCAGCACGGTAGAAGGGGCGTACAATCAGCCCCAGCATTTT. Translated, it gives CASTVEGAYNQPQHF.

Worth noting for this clone: The junction shows a germline mismatch at one end, possibly a read error. The chain joins TRBV2 to TRBJ1-2; 7 nucleotides line up with TRBD1. The CDR3 covers 12 residues. Germline loops: CDR1 SNHLY, CDR2 FYNNEI. The CDR3 here is CASSEIIGRGIF. The CDR3 DNA sequence: TGTGCCAGCAGTGAAATTATCGGCAGGGGGATCTTC.

The count of this clone is one. The rearrangement joins TRBV28 to TRBJ1-5; no reliable D call. Trimming removed 7 bases at V and 6 bases at J, with 25 bases between. The CDR3 spans 17 residues. Germline-derived CDR1 and CDR2 are MDHEN and SYDVKM. The CDR3 spells CASTSRAGVTHSQPQHF. The CDR3 bases are TGTGCCAGCACCTCTCGGGCCGGGGTGACACACAGTCAGCCCCAGCATTTT. Combining the CDR3 with reference TRBV28 and TRBJ1-5 gives the whole variable domain DVKVTQSSRYLVKRTGEKVFLECVQDMDHENMFWYRQDPGLGLRLIYFSYDVKMKEKGDIPEGYSVSREKKERFSLILESASTNQTSMYLCASTSRAGVTHSQPQHFGDGTRLSIL.

This clone showed up just once. The chain is built from TRBV28 and TRBJ1-5; tentatively, D is TRBD1 (6 bases). Germline CDR1 and CDR2: MDHEN and SYDVKM. V was pared by 5 bases and J by 6 bases, with 17 bases between. This CDR3 has 15 amino acids. The CDR3 here is CASSDTGQSFQPQHF. The DNA of the CDR3 is TGTGCCAGCAGTGATACAGGGCAGTCTTTTCAGCCCCAGCATTTT.

A remark on this clone: Other DNA variants within this sample encode the same CDR3. The V gene is TRBV4-2, the J gene TRBJ2-3, with D perhaps TRBD2 (6 bases). The V and J ends lost 1 base and 3 bases respectively, with 11 bases between them. Germline V gives CDR1 LGHNA, CDR2 YNFKEQ. CDR3 length: 15 amino acids. The CDR3 bases are TGTGCCAGCAGCCAAGCGGGGGAGCCGACAGATACGCAGTATTTT. It is translated as CASSQAGEPTDTQYF.

There are many counts of this clone. V gene TRBV2 combines with J gene TRBJ2-7; 7 nucleotides match TRBD1. The ends lost 6 bases at V and 2 bases at J; junction bases unmatched: 7. CDR1 and CDR2 from the germline V gene are SNHLY and FYNNEI. CDR3 length equals 14 residues. CDR3 loop: CASSRQGDAYEQYF. The CDR3 nucleotides read TGTGCCAGCAGCCGACAGGGAGATGCCTACGAGCAGTACTTC.

The gene calls are TRBV11-2 and TRBJ1-3; D gene ambiguous. The V gene's germline CDR1 is SGHAT and CDR2 FQNNGV. CDR3 length: 13 amino acids. V gave up 6 bases and J gave up 2 bases, with 8 bases separating them. The CDR3 DNA reads as TGTGCCAGCAGACAGACGGCTGGAAACACCATATATTTT. Translated, it gives CASRQTAGNTIYF.

The V call is TRBV6-5, the J call TRBJ2-7; 10 nucleotides agree with TRBD2. V dropped 4 bases and J dropped 4; count of bases not matched to a gene: 7. The germline CDR1 and CDR2 sequences are MNHEY and SVGAGI. The CDR3 is 15 amino acids. The CDR3 region has the DNA TGTGCCAGCAGTTCATTAGCGGGAGGCGGATACGAGCAGTACTTC. Protein: CASSSLAGGGYEQYF.

This clone was observed a few times. This chain uses TRBV5-1 with TRBJ2-7, with D possibly being TRBD1 or TRBD2 (5 bases each). V dropped 0 bases and J dropped 5 bases, with 12 bases sitting between them. The CDR3 consists of 14 residues. Germline assignment: CDR1 SGHRS and CDR2 YFSETQ. The CDR3 sequence is CASSLAQGVDEQYF. CDR3 DNA sequence: TGCGCCAGCAGCTTGGCTCAGGGAGTAGACGAGCAGTACTTC.

The chain employs TRBV5-1 and TRBJ1-2, with 7 bases matching TRBD1. V was pared by 7 bases and J by 3 bases, with 6 bases of the junction left unmatched. The germline gives CDR1 SGHRS, CDR2 YFSETQ. The CDR3 totals 13 residues. The CDR3, as DNA: TGCGCCAGCCGTTTCGACAGGGACTATGGCTACACCTTC. Translation: CASRFDRDYGYTF.

In the case of this clone: One junction end does not reproduce the germline sequence, and a read error may be involved. The rearrangement uses TRBV15 and TRBJ1-1; no firm D call. This CDR3 has 13 amino acids. In germline, CDR1 is LNHNV, CDR2 YYDKDF (reference sequence). The CDR3 DNA reads TGTGCCACCAGCAGAGATAGAAACAGTGAAGCTTTCTTT. This translates into CATSRDRNSEAFF. Variable domain in full (rest from reference TRBV15 and TRBJ1-1): DAMVIQNPRYQVTQFGKPVTLSCSQTLNHNVMYWYQQKSSQAPKLLFHYYDKDFNNEADTPDNFQSRRPNTSFCFLDIRSPGLGDTAMYLCATSRDRNSEAFFGQGTRLTVV.

The V call is TRBV6-1, the J call TRBJ1-1, with 7 bases fitting TRBD1. V trimming: 3 bases; J trimming: 3 bases; junction bases outside the gene matches: 7. In germline, CDR1 is MNHNS, CDR2 SASEGT. There are 15 residues in the CDR3. The CDR3 bases are TGTGCCAGCAGTGATTGGAACAGGGGTTACACTGAAGCTTTCTTT. Its translation is CASSDWNRGYTEAFF.

The rearrangement joins TRBV5-1 to TRBJ2-5; TRBD1 might be the D (6 bases). This CDR3 has 15 residues. The germline V gene has CDR1 SGHRS and CDR2 YFSETQ. V shed 0 bases and J shed 1 base, with 10 bases lying between them. The CDR3 is CASSLVGASQETQYF. As DNA, the CDR3 is TGCGCCAGCAGCTTGGTGGGGGCGAGCCAAGAGACCCAGTACTTC.

The genes are TRBV5-1 and TRBJ2-7; D call uncertain. Trimming took off 4 bases at V and 5 bases at J, with 13 bases between the two ends. In germline, CDR1 is SGHRS, CDR2 YFSETQ. The CDR3 has 13 residues. This chain's CDR3 is CASSLNLGHEQYF. Written as DNA, the CDR3 is TGCGCCAGCAGCCTAAACCTCGGGCACGAGCAGTACTTC. Variable domain in full (rest from reference TRBV5-1 and TRBJ2-7): KAGVTQTPRYLIKTRGQQVTLSCSPISGHRSVSWYQQTPGQGLQFLFEYFSETQRNKGNFPGRFSGRQFSNSRSEMNVSTLELGDSALYLCASSLNLGHEQYFGPGTRLTVT.

This clone was seen only once. This chain joins TRBV20-1 and TRBJ1-2; D is undetermined. Germline V gives CDR1 DFQATT, CDR2 SNEGSKA (reference sequence). The CDR3 runs to 11 residues. The V end lost 3 bases, the J end lost 10 bases, and 12 bases lay between the germline ends. Here the CDR3 reads CSAREARFYTF. In DNA form, the CDR3 reads TGCAGTGCTAGGGAGGCCAGGTTCTACACCTTC.